These T cell receptor beta chains were read from a single sample in a study of shared clonotypes between healthy human individuals. Assay used: immunoSEQ multiplex PCR; TCRdb lists only in-frame clones, some missing. The sample has 700,000 or so clones; approximately 79% are singletons. The sample taken for sequencing was memory CD4+ T cells sorted from blood. The receptors derive from a woman younger than 45 in good health. Both conserved end residues are part of each CDR3. Fields, in order: D gene, J gene, clone size, V gene, CDR3 protein, CDR3 DNA. A D gene is named only where the DNA matches it firmly. The size of a clone is reported for some rows only, either as once, few or many, or as a class for expanded clones.

>NA|TRBJ2-7|NA|TRBV6-5
CASSSNTYEQYF
TGTGCCAGCAGTTCGAACACCTACGAGCAGTACTTC
>TRBD1|TRBJ2-5|NA|TRBV4-1
CASSPPGQGETQYF
TGCGCCAGCAGCCCGCCGGGACAGGGAGAGACCCAGTACTTC
>TRBD1|TRBJ2-3|NA|TRBV13
CASSFMVPPGQGFADTQYF
TGTGCCAGCAGCTTTATGGTTCCCCCGGGACAGGGGTTTGCAGATACGCAGTATTTT
>NA|TRBJ2-5|NA|TRBV7-9
CASSLVILETQYF
TGTGCCAGCAGCTTAGTAATTCTGGAGACCCAGTACTTC
>NA|TRBJ2-2|NA|TRBV4-1
CAVRAGTNTGELFF
TGCGCCGTCAGGGCGGGAACGAACACCGGGGAGCTGTTTTTT
>NA|TRBJ1-5|NA|TRBV2
CASSVWQGRNNQPQHF
TGTGCCAGCAGTGTATGGCAGGGAAGGAACAATCAGCCCCAGCATTTT
>NA|TRBJ2-7|NA|TRBV7-9
CASSLWHRASDEQYF
TGTGCCAGCAGCTTGTGGCACAGAGCGTCGGACGAGCAGTACTTC
>TRBD1|TRBJ2-4|few|TRBV29-1
CSVGRRDRGVGIQYF
TGCAGCGTTGGACGCCGGGACAGGGGGGTGGGCATTCAGTACTTC
>NA|TRBJ2-7|NA|TRBV6-1
CASSESRAPKYEQYF
TGTGCCAGCAGTGAAAGCCGGGCCCCGAAGTACGAGCAGTACTTC
>NA|TRBJ2-1|once|TRBV10-1
CASRPRQVWSYNEQFF
TGCGCCAGCAGGCCTAGACAGGTCTGGTCCTACAATGAGCAGTTCTTC
>TRBD1|TRBJ2-7|NA|TRBV2
CASRGQEYSYEQYF
TGTGCCAGCAGAGGACAGGAATATTCCTACGAGCAGTACTTC
>NA|TRBJ1-4|NA|TRBV7-9
CASSPHGGAVEKLFF
TGTGCCAGCAGCCCTCATGGGGGTGCGGTAGAAAAACTGTTTTTT
>NA|TRBJ2-5|NA|TRBV2
CASKPVQETQYF
TGTGCCAGCAAGCCGGTCCAAGAGACCCAGTACTTC
>NA|TRBJ2-7|NA|TRBV10-2
CASSESSSVREQYF
TGCGCCAGCAGTGAGTCGAGTAGCGTAAGGGAGCAGTACTTC
>TRBD2|TRBJ2-7|NA|TRBV27
CASSSAGTSGTYEQYF
TGTGCCAGCAGTTCAGCCGGGACTAGCGGAACCTACGAGCAGTACTTC